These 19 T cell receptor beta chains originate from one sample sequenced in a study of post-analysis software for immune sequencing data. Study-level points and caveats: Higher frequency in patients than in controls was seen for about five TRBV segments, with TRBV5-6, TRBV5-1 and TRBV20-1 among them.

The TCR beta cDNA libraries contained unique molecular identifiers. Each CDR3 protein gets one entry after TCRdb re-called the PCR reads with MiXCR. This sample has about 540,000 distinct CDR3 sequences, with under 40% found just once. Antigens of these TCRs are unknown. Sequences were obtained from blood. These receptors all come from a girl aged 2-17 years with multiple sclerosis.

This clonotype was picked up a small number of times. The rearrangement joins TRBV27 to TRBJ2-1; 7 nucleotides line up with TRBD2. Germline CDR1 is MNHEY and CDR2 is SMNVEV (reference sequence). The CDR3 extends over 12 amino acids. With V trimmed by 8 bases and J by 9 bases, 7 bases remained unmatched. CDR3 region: CASGVTGGEQFF. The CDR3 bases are TGTGCCAGCGGGGTGACGGGGGGTGAGCAGTTCTTC.

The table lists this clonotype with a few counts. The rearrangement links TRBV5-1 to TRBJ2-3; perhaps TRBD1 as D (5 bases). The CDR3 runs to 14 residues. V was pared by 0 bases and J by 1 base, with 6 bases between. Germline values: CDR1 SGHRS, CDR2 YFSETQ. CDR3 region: CASSLAQGTDTQYF. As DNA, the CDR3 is TGCGCCAGCAGCTTGGCACAGGGCACAGATACGCAGTATTTT.

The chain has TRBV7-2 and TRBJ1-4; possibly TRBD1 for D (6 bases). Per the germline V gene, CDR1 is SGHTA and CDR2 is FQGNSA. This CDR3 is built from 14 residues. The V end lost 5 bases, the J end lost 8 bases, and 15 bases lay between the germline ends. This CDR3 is CASSRNYRGEKLFF. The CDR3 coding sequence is TGTGCCAGCAGCCGAAACTATAGGGGGGAAAAACTGTTTTTT.

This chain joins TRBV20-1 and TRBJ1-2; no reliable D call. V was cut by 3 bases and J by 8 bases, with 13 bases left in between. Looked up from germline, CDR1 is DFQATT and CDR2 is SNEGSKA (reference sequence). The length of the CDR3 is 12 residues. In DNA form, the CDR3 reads TGCAGTGCTAGTCGGCTCACTCAGGGCTACACCTTC. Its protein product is CSASRLTQGYTF.

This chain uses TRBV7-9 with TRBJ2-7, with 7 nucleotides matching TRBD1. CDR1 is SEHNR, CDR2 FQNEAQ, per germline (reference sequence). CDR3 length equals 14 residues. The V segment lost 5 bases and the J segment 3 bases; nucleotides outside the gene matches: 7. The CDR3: CASSTRDSYYEQYF. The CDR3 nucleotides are TGTGCCAGCAGCACCCGGGACAGCTACTACGAGCAGTACTTC.

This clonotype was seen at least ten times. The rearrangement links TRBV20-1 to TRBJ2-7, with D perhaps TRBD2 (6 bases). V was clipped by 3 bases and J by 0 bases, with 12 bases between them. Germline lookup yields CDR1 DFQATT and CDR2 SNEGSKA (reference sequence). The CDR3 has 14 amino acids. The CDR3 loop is CSASRGARSYEQYF. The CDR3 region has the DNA TGCAGTGCTAGCCGCGGGGCCCGCTCCTACGAGCAGTACTTC.

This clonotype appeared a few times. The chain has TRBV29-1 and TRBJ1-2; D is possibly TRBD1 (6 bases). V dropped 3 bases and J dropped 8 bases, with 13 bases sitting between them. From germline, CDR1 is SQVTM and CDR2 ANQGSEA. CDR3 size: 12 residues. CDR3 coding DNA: TGCAGCGTTGAGGGGGCAGGGGAGGGCTACACCTTC. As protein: CSVEGAGEGYTF.

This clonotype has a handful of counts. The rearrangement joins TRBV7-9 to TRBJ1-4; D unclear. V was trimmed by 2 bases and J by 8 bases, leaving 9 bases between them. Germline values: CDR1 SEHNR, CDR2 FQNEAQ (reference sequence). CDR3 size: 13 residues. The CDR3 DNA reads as TGTGCCAGCAGCTTAAGCAGAGCCGAAAAACTGTTTTTT. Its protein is CASSLSRAEKLFF.

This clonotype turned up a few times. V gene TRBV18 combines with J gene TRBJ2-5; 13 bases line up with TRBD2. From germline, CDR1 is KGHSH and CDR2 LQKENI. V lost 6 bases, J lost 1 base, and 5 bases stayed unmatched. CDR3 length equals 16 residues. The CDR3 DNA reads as TGTGCCAGCTCGCGGACTAGCGGGGGCGCCCAAGAGACCCAGTACTTC. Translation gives CASSRTSGGAQETQYF.

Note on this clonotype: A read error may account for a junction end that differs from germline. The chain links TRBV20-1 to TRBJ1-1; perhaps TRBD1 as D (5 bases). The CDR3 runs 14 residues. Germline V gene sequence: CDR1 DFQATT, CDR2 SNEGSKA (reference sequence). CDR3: CSARVTRVKTEAFF. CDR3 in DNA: TGCAGTGCTAGAGTGACCAGGGTGAAGACTGAAGCTTTCTTT.

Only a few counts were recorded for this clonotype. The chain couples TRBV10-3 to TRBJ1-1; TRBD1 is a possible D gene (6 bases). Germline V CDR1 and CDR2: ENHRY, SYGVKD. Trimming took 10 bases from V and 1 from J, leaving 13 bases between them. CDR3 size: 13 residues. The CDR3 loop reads CASWDISNTEAFF. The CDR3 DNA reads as TGTGCCAGCTGGGACATTTCGAACACTGAAGCTTTCTTT.

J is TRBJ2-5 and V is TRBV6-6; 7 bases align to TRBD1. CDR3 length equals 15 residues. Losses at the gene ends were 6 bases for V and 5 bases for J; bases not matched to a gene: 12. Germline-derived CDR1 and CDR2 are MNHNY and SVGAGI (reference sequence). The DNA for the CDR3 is TGTGCCAGCAGCCCAGCCCAAGACAGGGCGGAGACCCAGTACTTC. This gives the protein CASSPAQDRAETQYF.

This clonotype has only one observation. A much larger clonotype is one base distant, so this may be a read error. The CDR3 here is CASRKTASRETQYF. The CDR3 nucleotides read TGTGCCAGCAGGAAAACAGCATCTCGAGAGACCCAGTACTTC. The chain is built from TRBV6-2 or TRBV6-3 and TRBJ2-7; D is ambiguous. The last part of the DNA fits TRBJ2-5 better; the J call may be wrong. Looked up from germline, CDR1 is MNHEY and CDR2 is SVGEGT. The CDR3 totals 14 residues.

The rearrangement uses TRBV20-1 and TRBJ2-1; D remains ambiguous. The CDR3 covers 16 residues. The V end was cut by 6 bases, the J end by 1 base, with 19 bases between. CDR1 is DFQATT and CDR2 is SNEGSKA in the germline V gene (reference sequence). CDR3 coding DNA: TGCAGTGCCGCACCCTTCGGGTTAACTTCCTACAATGAGCAGTTCTTC. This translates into CSAAPFGLTSYNEQFF.

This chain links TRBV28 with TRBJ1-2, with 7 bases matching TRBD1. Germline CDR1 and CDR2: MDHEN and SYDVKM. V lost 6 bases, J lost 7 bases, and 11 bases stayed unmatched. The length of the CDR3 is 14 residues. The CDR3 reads CASSPSPTGAGYTF. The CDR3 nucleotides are TGTGCCAGCAGCCCATCCCCAACAGGGGCTGGCTACACCTTC.

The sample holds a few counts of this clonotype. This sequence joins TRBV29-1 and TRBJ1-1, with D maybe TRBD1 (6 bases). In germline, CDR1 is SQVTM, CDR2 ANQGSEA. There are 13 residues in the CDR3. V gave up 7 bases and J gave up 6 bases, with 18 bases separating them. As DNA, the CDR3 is TGCAGCGGGAGGTTAGGGGGGGGGTCTGAAGCTTTCTTT. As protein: CSGRLGGGSEAFF.

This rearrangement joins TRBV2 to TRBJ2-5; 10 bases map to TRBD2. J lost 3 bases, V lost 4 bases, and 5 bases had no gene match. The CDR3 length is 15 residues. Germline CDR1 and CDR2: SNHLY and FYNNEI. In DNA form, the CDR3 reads TGTGCCAGCAGTGGAAGAGCGGGGGGGAAAGAGACCCAGTACTTC. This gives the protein CASSGRAGGKETQYF.

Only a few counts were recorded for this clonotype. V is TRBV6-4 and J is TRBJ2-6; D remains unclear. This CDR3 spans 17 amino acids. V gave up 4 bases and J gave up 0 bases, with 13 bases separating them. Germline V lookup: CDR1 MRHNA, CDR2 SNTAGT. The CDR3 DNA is TGTGCCAGCAGTGTAACGGTTTCGGTCTCTGGGGCCAACGTCCTGACTTTC. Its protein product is CASSVTVSVSGANVLTF.

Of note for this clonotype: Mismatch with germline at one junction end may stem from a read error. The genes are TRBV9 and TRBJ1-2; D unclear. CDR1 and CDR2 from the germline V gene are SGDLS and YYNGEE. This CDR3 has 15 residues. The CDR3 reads CASSPLTQNIYSYTF. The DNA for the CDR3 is TGTGCCAGCAGCCCCCTGACCCAAAACATCTATAGCTACACCTTC.